The clone carrying this TCR beta chain was counted only a few times. The antigen remains undetermined. This entry comes from a study of cytomegalovirus exposure and HLA in healthy donors. V lost 1 base, J lost 1 base, and 2 bases stayed unmatched. The CDR3 extends over 16 amino acids. CDR1 is LNHDA, CDR2 SQIVND, per germline (reference sequence). Study outcomes and limitations: In a later analysis, TCR beta V- and J-gene trimming was associated with a missense DCLRE1C variant. Productive status was seen about 90% or about 30% of the time for most TCR beta V segments in an earlier analysis.

The PCR had 60 Vbeta and 13 Jbeta primers. TCRdb keeps only in-frame clones here, not all; method: immunoSEQ multiplex PCR. The sample includes approximately 150,000 clones, around 78% of them seen just once. Sequencing was performed on PBMCs. The chain is built from TRBV19 and TRBJ2-5; 11 nucleotides line up with TRBD2. The receptor's source is a woman younger than 30 in good health and CMV-seropositive. The CDR3 DNA reads as TGTGCCAGTAGTATAGGACTAGCGGGACTCCAAGAGACCCAGTACTTC. Its translation is CASSIGLAGLQETQYF.